A single sample is the source of the 17 T cell receptor beta chains below, sequenced in a study of blood T cell repertoires in COVID-19. Here immunoSEQ multiplex PCR was the method, and the copy in TCRdb shows in-frame clones only, minus some. The table lists fewer than 350,000 clones, around 86% of them singletons. The sequencing sample was made of peripheral blood. The source of these receptors is a woman aged 60-75 years with active or convalescent COVID-19.

The rearrangement joins TRBV27 to TRBJ2-2; tentative D call: TRBD1 (5 bases). Germline CDR1 and CDR2: MNHEY and SMNVEV (reference sequence). The V gene lost 7 bases and the J gene lost 4 bases, with 19 bases spanning the gap. The CDR3 runs 16 residues. Written as DNA, the CDR3 is TGTGCCAGCACCAATATAGGGGAATTGGGCACCGGGGAGCTGTTTTTT. Encoded protein: CASTNIGELGTGELFF.

The chain is built from TRBV7-2 and TRBJ2-7; 9 bases fit TRBD2. This CDR3 has 14 residues. The ends lost 4 bases at V and 2 bases at J; junction bases unmatched: 3. Germline assignment: CDR1 SGHTA and CDR2 FQGNSA. The CDR3 reads CASSSLAGPYEQYF. In DNA, the CDR3 is TGTGCCAGCAGCTCTCTAGCGGGGCCCTACGAGCAGTACTTC. The full variable domain, completed using reference TRBV7-2 and TRBJ2-7, is GAGVSQSPSNKVTEKGKDVELRCDPISGHTALYWYRQSLGQGLEFLIYFQGNSAPDKSGLPSDRFSAERTGGSVSTLTIQRTQQEDSAVYLCASSSLAGPYEQYFGPGTRLTVT.

The V gene is TRBV5-4, the J gene TRBJ2-1; 9 nucleotides agree with TRBD1. Trimming took 3 bases from V and 8 from J; bases not matched to a gene: 6. From germline, CDR1 is SGHNT and CDR2 YYREEE (reference sequence). The CDR3 is made up of 14 amino acids. CDR3 nucleotides: TGTGCCAGCAGCTCGGGACAGGGTTTCGATGAGCAGTTCTTC. It encodes CASSSGQGFDEQFF. The full variable domain, in which reference TRBV5-4 and TRBJ2-1 provide the parts outside the CDR3, is ETGVTQSPTHLIKTRGQQVTLRCSSQSGHNTVSWYQQALGQGPQFIFQYYREEENGRGNFPPRFSGLQFPNYSSELNVNALELDDSALYLCASSSGQGFDEQFFGPGTRLTVL.

The V and J genes are TRBV10-3 and TRBJ2-6; a weak D match, TRBD2 (5 bases). Germline-derived CDR1 and CDR2 are ENHRY and SYGVKD. CDR3 length equals 16 residues. V shed 6 bases and J shed 0 bases, with 12 bases lying between them. The CDR3 loop reads CAIREAPGSGANVLTF. The CDR3 region has the DNA TGTGCCATCAGGGAGGCTCCGGGCTCTGGGGCCAACGTCCTGACTTTC.

In its sample, this clone was seen once. The chain joins TRBV7-8 to TRBJ2-7, with D tentatively TRBD2 (7 bases). V was trimmed by 3 bases and J by 5 bases, leaving 17 bases between them. The CDR3 contains 15 residues. The germline gives CDR1 SGHVS, CDR2 FQNEAQ. DNA for the CDR3: TGTGCCAGCAGCTTTGGCTGGGGGGGCGTCCACGAGCAGTACTTC. It specifies CASSFGWGGVHEQYF.

The genes are TRBV6-6 and TRBJ1-2, with TRBD1 matching over 7 bases. Losses at the gene ends were 2 bases for V and 8 bases for J; bases not matched to a gene: 5. This CDR3 is built from 13 residues. Germline V CDR1 and CDR2: MNHNY, SVGAGI (reference sequence). The CDR3 loop reads CASSYDRAVGYTF. The CDR3, as DNA: TGTGCCAGCAGTTACGACAGGGCCGTCGGCTACACCTTC.

The chain joins TRBV20-1 to TRBJ1-1, with TRBD1 matching 9 bases. The CDR3 contains 14 residues. Unmatched junction bases numbered 8, after V lost 3 bases and J lost 6 bases. Per germline, CDR1 DFQATT and CDR2 SNEGSKA (reference sequence). DNA of the CDR3: TGCAGTGCTAGTCGGGACAGGGCGACTTCTGAAGCTTTCTTT. Its translation is CSASRDRATSEAFF.

This sequence joins TRBV27 and TRBJ1-5; TRBD1 matches at 9 bases. V was clipped by 5 bases and J by 13 bases; unmatched bases: 18. The CDR3 is 16 amino acids. Germline CDR1 is MNHEY and CDR2 is SMNVEV (reference sequence). The CDR3 DNA reads TGTGCCAGCAGTCCCTTTAGCTCCCCGGGACAGGGTTATCAGCATTTT. As protein: CASSPFSSPGQGYQHF.

This clone has more than one count but fewer than ten. The V and J genes are TRBV2 and TRBJ1-1; possible D gene TRBD1, 6 bases. Germline CDR1 SNHLY, CDR2 FYNNEI. The V end was cut by 6 bases, the J end by 1 base, with 9 bases between. The CDR3 is 13 amino acids. The CDR3 spells CASRTGPNTEAFF. CDR3 coding DNA: TGTGCCAGCAGAACAGGGCCGAACACTGAAGCTTTCTTT.

The chain recombines TRBV5-5 with TRBJ2-5; perhaps TRBD2 as D (5 bases). Between the trimmed V and J ends, which lost 7 bases and 4 bases, there was a span of 14 bases. The length of the CDR3 is 13 residues. Germline CDR1 reads SGHKS; CDR2 reads YYEKEE (reference sequence). CDR3 in amino acids: CASGISGRETQYF. DNA for the CDR3: TGTGCCAGCGGGATCTCGGGGAGAGAGACCCAGTACTTC.

V is TRBV6-2 or TRBV6-3 and J is TRBJ2-3; 7 positions agree with TRBD1. Trimming cost V 0 bases and J 2 bases; bases outside gene matches: 11. Germline CDR1 reads MNHEY; CDR2 reads SVGEGT. The CDR3 has 18 residues. In DNA, the CDR3 is TGTGCCAGCAGTTACTCGGGGACAGATGGCTTCTACACAGATACGCAGTATTTT. As protein: CASSYSGTDGFYTDTQYF.

J is TRBJ2-7 and V is TRBV2, with 7 bases matching TRBD1. The CDR3 runs to 13 residues. Per germline, CDR1 SNHLY and CDR2 FYNNEI. J lost 1 base, V lost 6 bases, and 3 bases had no gene match. CDR3 sequence: CASSPDRSYEQYF. The CDR3, as DNA: TGTGCCAGCAGCCCGGACAGGTCCTACGAGCAGTACTTC.

The chain uses TRBV9 and TRBJ2-3; D is possibly TRBD2 (5 bases). The CDR3 sequence is 15 residues long. The germline V gene has CDR1 SGDLS and CDR2 YYNGEE. V was shortened by 4 bases and J by 0 bases, with 12 bases between the two germline ends. CDR3 in DNA: TGTGCCAGCAGCCTCGGGGTGGTGAGCACAGATACGCAGTATTTT. Its protein product is CASSLGVVSTDTQYF.

This sequence joins TRBV12-3 or TRBV12-4 and TRBJ1-2, with D tentatively TRBD1 (6 bases). The CDR3 spans 13 residues. Trimming cost V 6 bases and J 3 bases, with 11 bases left between them. For the CDR3, the DNA is TGTGCCAGCAGGGTGACAGGCGACTATGGCTACACCTTC. Translated: CASRVTGDYGYTF.

About this clone itself: A much larger clone lies a single base off, so this may be a read error. This sequence joins TRBV12-3 or TRBV12-4 and TRBJ1-3; no firm D call. The CDR3 runs 13 residues. V dropped 6 bases and J dropped 0 bases, with 6 bases sitting between them. The CDR3 DNA sequence: TGTGCCAGCAGGTTCCTCTCTGGAAACACCATATATTTT. Translation gives CASRFLSGNTIYF.

In this sample, this clone turned up a few times. The rearrangement links TRBV12-5 to TRBJ1-6; unclear D gene. CDR1 is LGHNT, CDR2 FRNRAP, per germline. The CDR3 is 16 amino acids. The ends were cut back, 0 bases at V and 4 bases at J, with 10 bases in the middle. The CDR3 protein is CASGLVPGGYNSPLHF. The CDR3 DNA follows: TGTGCTAGTGGTTTGGTACCCGGAGGGTATAATTCACCCCTCCACTTT.

The chain links TRBV2 to TRBJ2-1, with a possible D match to TRBD2 (5 bases). With 6 bases removed from V and 0 bases from J, the gap between germline ends came to 6 bases. The CDR3 covers 13 residues. CDR1 and CDR2 (germline): SNHLY, FYNNEI. The CDR3 loop is CASRRDSYNEQFF. For the CDR3, the DNA is TGTGCCAGCAGACGGGACTCCTACAATGAGCAGTTCTTC.